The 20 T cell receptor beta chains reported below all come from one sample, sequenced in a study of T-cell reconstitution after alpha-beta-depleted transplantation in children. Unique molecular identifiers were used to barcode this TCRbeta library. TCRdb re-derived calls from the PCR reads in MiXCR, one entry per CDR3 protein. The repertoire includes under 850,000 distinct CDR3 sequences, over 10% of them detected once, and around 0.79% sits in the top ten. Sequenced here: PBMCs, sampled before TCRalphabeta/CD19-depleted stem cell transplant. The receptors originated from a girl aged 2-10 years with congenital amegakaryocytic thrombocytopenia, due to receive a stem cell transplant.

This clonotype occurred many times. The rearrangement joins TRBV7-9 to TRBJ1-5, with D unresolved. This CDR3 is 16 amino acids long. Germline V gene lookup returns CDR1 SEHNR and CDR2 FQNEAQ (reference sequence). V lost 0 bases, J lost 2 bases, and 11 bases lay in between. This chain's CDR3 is CASSLAYIDGNQPQHF. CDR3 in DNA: TGTGCCAGCAGCTTAGCGTATATTGATGGCAATCAGCCCCAGCATTTT. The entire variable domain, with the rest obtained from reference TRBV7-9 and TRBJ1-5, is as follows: DTGVSQNPRHKITKRGQNVTFRCDPISEHNRLYWYRQTLGQGPEFLTYFQNEAQLEKSRLLSDRFSAERPKGSFSTLEIQRTEQGDSAMYLCASSLAYIDGNQPQHFGDGTRLSIL.

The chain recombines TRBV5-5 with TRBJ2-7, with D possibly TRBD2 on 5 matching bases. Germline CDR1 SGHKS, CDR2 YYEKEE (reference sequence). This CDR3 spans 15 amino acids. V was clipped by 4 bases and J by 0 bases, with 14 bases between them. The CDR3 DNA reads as TGTGCCAGCAGCCGGACTCCCTGGAGCTCCTACGAGCAGTACTTC. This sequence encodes CASSRTPWSSYEQYF.

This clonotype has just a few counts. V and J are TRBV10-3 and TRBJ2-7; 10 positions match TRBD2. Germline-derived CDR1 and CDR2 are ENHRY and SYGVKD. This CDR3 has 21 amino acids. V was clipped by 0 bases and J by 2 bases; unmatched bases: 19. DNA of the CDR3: TGTGCCATCAGTGAGTCGCTTCTCCGGGCTAGCGGGAGTAAGGGGACCTACGAGCAGTACTTC. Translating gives CAISESLLRASGSKGTYEQYF.

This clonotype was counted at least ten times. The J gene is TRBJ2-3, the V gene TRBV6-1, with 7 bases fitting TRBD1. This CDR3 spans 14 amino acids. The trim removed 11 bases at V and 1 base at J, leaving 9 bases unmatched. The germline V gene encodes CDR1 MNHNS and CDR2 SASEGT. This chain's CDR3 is CAVIGGLGTDTQYF. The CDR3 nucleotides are TGTGCCGTTATAGGGGGCCTCGGCACAGATACGCAGTATTTT.

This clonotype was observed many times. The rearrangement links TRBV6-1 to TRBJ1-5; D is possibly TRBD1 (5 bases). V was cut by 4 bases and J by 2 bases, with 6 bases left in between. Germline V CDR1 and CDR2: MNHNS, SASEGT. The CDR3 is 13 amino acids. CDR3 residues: CASSARGNQPQHF. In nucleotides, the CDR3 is TGTGCCAGCAGTGCCAGGGGCAATCAGCCCCAGCATTTT.

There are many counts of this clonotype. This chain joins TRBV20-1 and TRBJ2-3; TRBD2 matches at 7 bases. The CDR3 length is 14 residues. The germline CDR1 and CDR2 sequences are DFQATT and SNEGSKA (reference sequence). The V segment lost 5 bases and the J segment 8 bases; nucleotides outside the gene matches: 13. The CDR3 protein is CSALVFSGIATQYF. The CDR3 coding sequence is TGCAGTGCTCTAGTGTTCAGCGGGATCGCTACGCAGTATTTT.

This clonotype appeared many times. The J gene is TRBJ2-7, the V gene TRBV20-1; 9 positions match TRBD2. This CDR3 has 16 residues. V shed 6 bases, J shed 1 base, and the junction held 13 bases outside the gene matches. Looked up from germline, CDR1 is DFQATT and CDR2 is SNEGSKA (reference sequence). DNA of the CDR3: TGCAGTGCCAGGACTAGCGTGAGACAGGGTTCCTACGAGCAGTACTTC. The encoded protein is CSARTSVRQGSYEQYF.

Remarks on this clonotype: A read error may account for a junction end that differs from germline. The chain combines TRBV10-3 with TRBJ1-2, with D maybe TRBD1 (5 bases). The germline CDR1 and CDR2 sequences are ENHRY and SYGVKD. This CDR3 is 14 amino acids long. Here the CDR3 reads CAIREGLLGYGYPF. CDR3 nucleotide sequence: TGTGCCATCAGGGAGGGGCTCCTGGGGTATGGCTACCCCTTC.

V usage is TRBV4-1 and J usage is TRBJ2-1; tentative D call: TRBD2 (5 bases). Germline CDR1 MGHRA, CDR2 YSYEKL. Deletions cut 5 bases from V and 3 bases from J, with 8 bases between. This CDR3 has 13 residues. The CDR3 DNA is TGCGCCAGCAGCGGGAGTGACTACAATGAGCAGTTCTTC. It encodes CASSGSDYNEQFF.

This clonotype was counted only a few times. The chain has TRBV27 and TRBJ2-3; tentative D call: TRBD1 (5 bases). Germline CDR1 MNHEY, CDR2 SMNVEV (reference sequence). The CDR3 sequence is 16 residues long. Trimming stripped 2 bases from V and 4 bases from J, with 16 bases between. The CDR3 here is CASSLRGGQGPDTQYF. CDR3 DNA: TGTGCCAGCAGTTTACGCGGCGGTCAGGGCCCAGATACGCAGTATTTT.

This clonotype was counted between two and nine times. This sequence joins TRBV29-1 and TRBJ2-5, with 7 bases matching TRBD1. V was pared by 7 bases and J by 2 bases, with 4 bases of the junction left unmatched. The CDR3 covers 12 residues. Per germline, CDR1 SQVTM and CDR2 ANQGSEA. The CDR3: CSGRQGQETQYF. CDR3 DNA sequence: TGCAGCGGCCGACAGGGACAAGAGACCCAGTACTTC.

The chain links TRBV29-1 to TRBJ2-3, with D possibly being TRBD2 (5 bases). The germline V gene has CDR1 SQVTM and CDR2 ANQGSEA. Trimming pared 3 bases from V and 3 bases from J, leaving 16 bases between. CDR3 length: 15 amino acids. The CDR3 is CSVEGGLGTTDTQYF. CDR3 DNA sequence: TGCAGCGTTGAGGGTGGACTCGGCACGACAGATACGCAGTATTTT.

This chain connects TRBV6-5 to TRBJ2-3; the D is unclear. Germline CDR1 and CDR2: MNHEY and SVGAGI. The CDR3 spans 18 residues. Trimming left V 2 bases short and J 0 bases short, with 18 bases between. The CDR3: CASSYLASLKPSTDTQYF. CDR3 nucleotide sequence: TGTGCCAGCAGTTACCTCGCCAGCCTAAAACCTAGCACAGATACGCAGTATTTT.

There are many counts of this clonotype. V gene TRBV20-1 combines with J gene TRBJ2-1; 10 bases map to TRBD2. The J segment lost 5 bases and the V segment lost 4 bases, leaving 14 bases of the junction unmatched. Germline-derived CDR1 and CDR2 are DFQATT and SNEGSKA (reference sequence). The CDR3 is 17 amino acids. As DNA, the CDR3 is TGCAGTGCTACAGACCCCAGTAAAGGACTAGCGGACAATGAGCAGTTCTTC. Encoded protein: CSATDPSKGLADNEQFF.

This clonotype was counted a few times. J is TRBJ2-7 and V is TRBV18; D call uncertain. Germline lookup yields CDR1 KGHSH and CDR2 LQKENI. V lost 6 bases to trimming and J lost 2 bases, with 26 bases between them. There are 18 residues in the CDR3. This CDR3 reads CASSRSTGLRNGAYEQYF. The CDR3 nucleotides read TGTGCCAGCTCTCGCAGTACCGGGCTACGAAACGGTGCCTACGAGCAGTACTTC.

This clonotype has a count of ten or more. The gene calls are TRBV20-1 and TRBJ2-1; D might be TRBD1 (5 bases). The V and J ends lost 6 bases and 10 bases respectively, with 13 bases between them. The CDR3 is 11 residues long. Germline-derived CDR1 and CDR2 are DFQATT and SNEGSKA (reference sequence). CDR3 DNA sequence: TGCAGTGCAATCAGGCCAGGGGAGCAGTTCTTC. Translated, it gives CSAIRPGEQFF.

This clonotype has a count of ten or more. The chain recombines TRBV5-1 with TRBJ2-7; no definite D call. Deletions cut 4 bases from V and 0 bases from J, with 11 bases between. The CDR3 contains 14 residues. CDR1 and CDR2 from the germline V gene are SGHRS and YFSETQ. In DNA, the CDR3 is TGCGCCAGCAGCGGAAGACTGGACTCCTACGAGCAGTACTTC. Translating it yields CASSGRLDSYEQYF. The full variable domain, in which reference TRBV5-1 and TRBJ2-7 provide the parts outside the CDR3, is KAGVTQTPRYLIKTRGQQVTLSCSPISGHRSVSWYQQTPGQGLQFLFEYFSETQRNKGNFPGRFSGRQFSNSRSEMNVSTLELGDSALYLCASSGRLDSYEQYFGPGTRLTVT.

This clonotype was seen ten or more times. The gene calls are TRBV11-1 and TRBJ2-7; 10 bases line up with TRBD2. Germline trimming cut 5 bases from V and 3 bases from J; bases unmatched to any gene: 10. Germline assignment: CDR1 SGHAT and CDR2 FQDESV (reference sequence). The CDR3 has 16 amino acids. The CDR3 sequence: CASSDTLAGRGYEQYF. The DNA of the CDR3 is TGTGCCAGCAGCGATACACTAGCGGGAAGGGGCTACGAGCAGTACTTC.

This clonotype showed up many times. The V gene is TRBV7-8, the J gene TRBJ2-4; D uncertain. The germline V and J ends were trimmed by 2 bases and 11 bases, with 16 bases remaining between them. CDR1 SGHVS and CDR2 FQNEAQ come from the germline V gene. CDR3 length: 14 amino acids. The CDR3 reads CASSLFPPKTVQYF. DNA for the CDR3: TGTGCCAGCAGCTTATTCCCCCCCAAAACGGTTCAGTACTTC.

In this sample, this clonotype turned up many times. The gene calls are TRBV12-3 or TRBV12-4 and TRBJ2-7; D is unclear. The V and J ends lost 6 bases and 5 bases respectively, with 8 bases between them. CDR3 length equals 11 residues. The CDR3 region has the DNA TGTGCCAGCAGCCGTAGTCACGAGCAGTACTTC. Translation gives CASSRSHEQYF.